These 20 T cell receptor beta chains originate from one sample sequenced in a study of T cells in localized non-small cell lung cancer (TCRdb year 2020). Preparation of the library involved the immunoSEQ multiplex PCR assay. This immuneACCESS table, as held by TCRdb, lists in-frame sequences with V and J called but not all clones. Of the missing ones, under half trace to an unresolved V gene in checked studies; the others have no known cause. In this sample the table shows approximately 2,000 clones, around 23% of which occur a single time. The ten largest clones represent approximately 15% of the sample. The sequences come from normal lung tissue next to the tumor, collected before any cancer treatment. The receptors shown here come from a female donor over 55 with stage II lung adenocarcinoma.

The chain combines TRBV6-1 with TRBJ1-6; D unclear. This CDR3 comprises 16 residues. Between the trimmed V and J ends, which lost 1 base and 10 bases, there was a span of 17 bases. Per the germline V gene, CDR1 is MNHNS and CDR2 is SASEGT. The CDR3 reads CASSEVGSDMGSPLHF. CDR3 bases: TGTGCCAGCAGTGAAGTGGGCTCTGACATGGGGTCACCCCTCCACTTT.

The table lists this clone with a few counts. J is TRBJ2-2 and V is TRBV9; D is tentatively TRBD1 or TRBD2 (5 bases each). The CDR3 covers 15 residues. Germline lookup yields CDR1 SGDLS and CDR2 YYNGEE. Deletions cut 2 bases from V and 3 bases from J, with 11 bases between. CDR3 coding DNA: TGTGCCAGCAGCGTGGCCGGGGCGGACACCGGGGAGCTGTTTTTT. Protein product: CASSVAGADTGELFF. The full variable domain, its missing parts supplied by reference TRBV9 and TRBJ2-2, is DSGVTQTPKHLITATGQRVTLRCSPRSGDLSVYWYQQSLDQGLQFLIQYYNGEERAKGNILERFSAQQFPDLHSELNLSSLELGDSALYFCASSVAGADTGELFFGEGSRLTVL.

This clone was seen only a few times. The V gene is TRBV11-3, the J gene TRBJ1-5; no clear D gene. The CDR3 runs to 14 residues. Per the germline V gene, CDR1 is SGHNT and CDR2 is YENEEA. V gave up 1 base and J gave up 4 bases, with 8 bases separating them. The CDR3 is CASSLGNWNQPQHF. The CDR3 coding sequence is TGTGCCAGCAGCTTAGGGAACTGGAATCAGCCCCAGCATTTT. Filled out from reference TRBV11-3 and TRBJ1-5, the complete variable domain reads EAGVVQSPRYKIIEKKQPVAFWCNPISGHNTLYWYLQNLGQGPELLIRYENEEAVDDSQLPKDRFSAERLKGVDSTLKIQPAELGDSAVYLCASSLGNWNQPQHFGDGTRLSIL.

By proportion, this clone is large (0.1 to 1%). The gene calls are TRBV6-8 and TRBJ2-2; 10 bases are a match to TRBD1. V shed 5 bases and J 0 bases; nucleotides not matched to a gene: 9. The CDR3 covers 18 residues. Germline assignment: CDR1 MNHGY and CDR2 SAAAGT. In nucleotides, the CDR3 is TGTGCCAGCAGTGAGGCCGGGACAGGGGCCGCGAACACCGGGGAGCTGTTTTTT. Protein sequence: CASSEAGTGAANTGELFF.

The gene calls are TRBV19 and TRBJ2-6; D is unresolved. V lost 2 bases and J 0 bases, leaving 8 bases between the germline ends. Germline assignment: CDR1 LNHDA and CDR2 SQIVND (reference sequence). The CDR3 runs 16 residues. CDR3 protein: CASSIHPFSGANVLTF. The CDR3 nucleotides read TGTGCCAGTAGTATACACCCCTTCTCTGGGGCCAACGTCCTGACTTTC.

This clone was seen a few times. The chain recombines TRBV28 with TRBJ1-4; 9 nucleotides align to TRBD1. Germline lookup yields CDR1 MDHEN and CDR2 SYDVKM. V shed 4 bases and J 5 bases; nucleotides not matched to a gene: 5. The CDR3 has 15 amino acids. CDR3 DNA: TGTGCCAGCAGTTGGGGGGACAGGGCAAATGAAAAACTGTTTTTT. Protein: CASSWGDRANEKLFF. The full variable domain, rest sourced from reference TRBV28 and TRBJ1-4, is DVKVTQSSRYLVKRTGEKVFLECVQDMDHENMFWYRQDPGLGLRLIYFSYDVKMKEKGDIPEGYSVSREKKERFSLILESASTNQTSMYLCASSWGDRANEKLFFGSGTQLSVL.

In this sample, this clone turned up a few times. The chain combines TRBV9 with TRBJ1-2; D not certain. The CDR3 spans 12 residues. The germline gives CDR1 SGDLS, CDR2 YYNGEE. Trimming took off 4 bases at V and 4 bases at J, with 8 bases between the two ends. CDR3 DNA: TGTGCCAGCAGCCTGTTGGGCTATGGCTACACCTTC. This translates into CASSLLGYGYTF.

The chain recombines TRBV6-8 with TRBJ1-5, with 10 bases fitting TRBD1. Germline V gene data show CDR1 as MNHGY and CDR2 as SAAAGT. V shed 2 bases, J shed 6 bases, and the junction held 7 bases outside the gene matches. The CDR3 loop spans 16 amino acids. As DNA, the CDR3 is TGTGCCAGCAGTTACCCCAGACAGGGGGCATCTCAGCCCCAGCATTTT. Its protein product is CASSYPRQGASQPQHF.

This clone is medium-sized by share. The CDR3 region is CASSRGLNTEAFF. In nucleotides, the CDR3 is TGTGCCAGCAGTCGGGGGCTGAACACTGAAGCTTTCTTT. The V and J genes are TRBV6-8 and TRBJ1-1, with D maybe TRBD1 (6 bases). The CDR3 contains 13 residues. CDR1 is MNHGY, CDR2 SAAAGT, per germline. V was clipped by 5 bases and J by 0 bases, with 7 bases between them.

By proportion, this clone is medium-sized (0.01 to 0.1%). The chain combines TRBV11-3 with TRBJ2-2, with a tentative D call TRBD1 (6 bases). Trimming left V 3 bases short and J 4 bases short, with 9 bases between. Germline values: CDR1 SGHNT, CDR2 YENEEA. CDR3 length: 14 amino acids. The CDR3 DNA reads as TGTGCCAGCAGCTTTCAGGGGACCACCGGGGAGCTGTTTTTT. Translating gives CASSFQGTTGELFF.

This clone is termed large. The J gene is TRBJ1-1, the V gene TRBV12-5; the D gene is possibly TRBD1 (6 bases). V lost 5 bases and J 0 bases, leaving 13 bases between the germline ends. Germline CDR1 LGHNT, CDR2 FRNRAP. The CDR3 consists of 15 residues. The CDR3 DNA is TGTGCTAGTGGTCTCCACAGGGATCTGAACACTGAAGCTTTCTTT. This sequence encodes CASGLHRDLNTEAFF.

This rearrangement joins TRBV18 to TRBJ2-5, with D perhaps matching TRBD1 (5 bases). The CDR3 consists of 14 residues. Germline CDR1 reads KGHSH; CDR2 reads LQKENI. V was shortened by 6 bases and J by 2 bases, with 13 bases between the two germline ends. Here the CDR3 reads CASSTPGNQETQYF. For the CDR3, the DNA is TGTGCCAGCTCGACCCCAGGGAATCAAGAGACCCAGTACTTC.

The rearrangement uses TRBV28 and TRBJ1-2; TRBD1 is a possible D gene (6 bases). Germline assignment: CDR1 MDHEN and CDR2 SYDVKM. With 7 bases removed from V and 6 bases from J, the gap between germline ends came to 18 bases. The CDR3 is made up of 14 amino acids. The CDR3 spells CASTPGGPGDGYTF. The CDR3 coding sequence is TGTGCCAGCACCCCGGGAGGTCCAGGGGATGGCTACACCTTC.

This rearrangement joins TRBV2 to TRBJ1-4; tentatively, D is TRBD1 (5 bases). CDR1 is SNHLY, CDR2 FYNNEI, per germline. V shed 6 bases and J shed 6 bases, with 8 bases lying between them. The CDR3 totals 12 residues. CDR3 sequence reads: CASRGGDEKLFF. CDR3 coding DNA: TGTGCCAGCAGGGGGGGAGATGAAAAACTGTTTTTT. The full variable domain, with the rest looked up from reference TRBV2 and TRBJ1-4, is EPEVTQTPSHQVTQMGQEVILRCVPISNHLYFYWYRQILGQKVEFLVSFYNNEISEKSEIFDDQFSVERPDGSNFTLKIRSTKLEDSAMYFCASRGGDEKLFFGSGTQLSVL.

This clone was observed a handful of times. This chain uses TRBV19 with TRBJ2-3, with 11 bases matching TRBD2. This CDR3 is 18 amino acids long. The germline CDR1 and CDR2 sequences are LNHDA and SQIVND (reference sequence). V shed 5 bases, J shed 4 bases, and the junction held 14 bases outside the gene matches. CDR3 amino acids: CASSRKLAGEVFPDTQYF. The CDR3 DNA sequence: TGTGCCAGTAGTCGGAAACTAGCGGGAGAAGTTTTCCCAGATACGCAGTATTTT.

This clone was detected a few times. The chain employs TRBV10-3 and TRBJ1-3; D is uncertain. This CDR3 has 16 residues. V lost 2 bases and J lost 0, with 11 bases in between. The germline V gene encodes CDR1 ENHRY and CDR2 SYGVKD. The CDR3 loop is CAISEPGWGSGNTIYF. For the CDR3, the DNA is TGTGCCATCAGTGAGCCTGGGTGGGGCTCTGGAAACACCATATATTTT.

This rearrangement joins TRBV5-1 to TRBJ2-2; possibly TRBD1 for D (6 bases). The CDR3 consists of 15 residues. Per the germline V gene, CDR1 is SGHRS and CDR2 is YFSETQ. The V end lost 0 bases, the J end lost 0 bases, and 6 bases lay between the germline ends. The chain's CDR3 is CASSLDRANTGELFF. In nucleotides, the CDR3 is TGCGCCAGCAGCTTGGACAGGGCGAACACCGGGGAGCTGTTTTTT.

The table lists this clone with a few counts. The chain links TRBV18 to TRBJ2-3; D is possibly TRBD2 (6 bases). Germline CDR1 KGHSH, CDR2 LQKENI. The V end was cut by 0 bases, the J end by 4 bases, with 11 bases between. This CDR3 comprises 15 residues. In DNA form, the CDR3 reads TGTGCCAGCTCACCACCGGGCGGGGTCGCAGATACGCAGTATTTT. Its translation is CASSPPGGVADTQYF.

V and J are TRBV11-3 and TRBJ1-1, with unresolved D. Germline V gene data show CDR1 as SGHNT and CDR2 as YENEEA. Trimming took off 3 bases at V and 0 bases at J, with 8 bases between the two ends. This CDR3 is built from 14 residues. The CDR3 protein is CASSLEPMNTEAFF. CDR3 bases: TGTGCCAGCAGCTTGGAGCCTATGAACACTGAAGCTTTCTTT.

The rearrangement uses TRBV10-2 and TRBJ2-7, with 9 nucleotides matching TRBD1. The CDR3 has 15 residues. Germline values: CDR1 WSHSY, CDR2 SAAADI. V gave up 6 bases and J gave up 2 bases; unmatched junction bases: 8. CDR3 residues: CASSYTGTGPYEQYF. Written as DNA, the CDR3 is TGCGCCAGCAGCTATACCGGGACAGGGCCCTACGAGCAGTACTTC.